The entry below gives a single T cell receptor beta chain sequence along with its context. Seattle researchers signed up patients amid active infection and tracked them longitudinally. This CDR3 comprises 13 residues. Trimming took 4 bases from V and 3 from J, leaving 8 bases between them. Per germline, CDR1 LNHDA and CDR2 SQIVND (reference sequence). Original data processing: Quantification of nucleated cells was approximated via reference gene primer amplification. TCRdb keeps only in-frame clones here, not all; method: immunoSEQ multiplex PCR. D and trimming were read from the DNA, whereas the V and J calls and clone size are those reported in that table. This table holds tens of thousands of clones, 84% found once. These data belong to a study of blood T cell repertoires in COVID-19. As for the study in general: Italy, Spain and the United States were the sources of the convalescent and acute COVID-19 samples. T cells, B-cell-depleted T cells, or PBMCs provided the cDNA or gDNA that served as material.

The chain employs TRBV19 and TRBJ2-3; TRBD2 is a possible D gene (6 bases). This receptor was taken from a man older than 75 with COVID-19, enrolled during active disease. The sample comprised peripheral blood. Written as DNA, the CDR3 is TGTGCCAGTAGTACCGGGGGAACAGATACGCAGTATTTT. Residues: CASSTGGTDTQYF.